This T cell receptor (beta chain) was profiled in a study of T cell responses to AZD1222 COVID-19 vaccine. On this clone itself: Its antigen is not identified.

The CDR3 runs to 13 residues. Trimming took off 3 bases at V and 11 bases at J, with 11 bases between the two ends. Assay: immunoSEQ multiplex PCR; the TCRdb copy retains only in-frame clones and omits some. Of about 140,000 clones in the sample, 80% to 90% were seen once. Study-wide points: Among the donors, most were white British and more were female, and clonal diversity was possibly underestimated. The study reported that nearly half of spike-specific TCRs target unmutated variant regions.

The sequence was collected from an adult in good health. The genes are TRBV12-3 or TRBV12-4 and TRBJ2-6; no definite D call. The source was peripheral blood, collected on day 0 of AZD1222 vaccination. The DNA for the CDR3 is TGTGCCAGCAGTTTGGGTAGGGCTGACGTCCTGACTTTC. Encoded protein: CASSLGRADVLTF.